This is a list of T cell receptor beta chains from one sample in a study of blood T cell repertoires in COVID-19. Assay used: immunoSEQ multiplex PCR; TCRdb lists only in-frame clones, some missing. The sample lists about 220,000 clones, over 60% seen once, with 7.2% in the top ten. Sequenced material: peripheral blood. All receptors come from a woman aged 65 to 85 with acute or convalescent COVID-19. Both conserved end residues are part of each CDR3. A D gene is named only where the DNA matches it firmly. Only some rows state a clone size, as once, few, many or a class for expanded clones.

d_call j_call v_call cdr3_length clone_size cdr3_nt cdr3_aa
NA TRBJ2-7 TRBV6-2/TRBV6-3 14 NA TGTGCCAGCAGTTACTCGGGGGGGCCCTACGAGCAGTACTTC CASSYSGGPYEQYF
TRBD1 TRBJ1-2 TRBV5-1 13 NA TGCGCCAGCAGCACCCCCACAGGGGATGGCTACACCTTC CASSTPTGDGYTF
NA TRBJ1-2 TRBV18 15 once TGTGCCAGCTCACCAAACGGGAGGCAGGGGTATGGCTACACCTTC CASSPNGRQGYGYTF
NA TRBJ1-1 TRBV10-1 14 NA TGCGCCAGCAGTCTCGACCCGGTGAGAGGTGAAGCTTTCTTT CASSLDPVRGEAFF
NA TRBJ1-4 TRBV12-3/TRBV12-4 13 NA TGTGCCAGCAGTTTAGCGGGCGTGGGAAAACTGTTTTTT CASSLAGVGKLFF
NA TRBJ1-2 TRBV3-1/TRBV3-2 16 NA TGTGCCAGCAGCCAGGGATTGACGGGGTCTAACTATGGCTACACCTTC CASSQGLTGSNYGYTF
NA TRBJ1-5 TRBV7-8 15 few TGTGCCAGCAGCTTATCAGCGTCGACCAGGGAGCCCCAGCATTTT CASSLSASTREPQHF
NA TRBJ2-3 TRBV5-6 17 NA TGTGCCAGCAGCTTGACCAGGGCCGATGCGAGCACAGATACGCAGTATTTT CASSLTRADASTDTQYF
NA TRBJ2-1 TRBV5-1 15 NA TGCGCCAGCAGCTCCCAGGCGGGCGACGGGGGTGAGCAGTTCTTC CASSSQAGDGGEQFF
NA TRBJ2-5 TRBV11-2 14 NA TGTGCCAGCAGCTTAGGTCTAACTAGAGAGACCCAGTACTTC CASSLGLTRETQYF
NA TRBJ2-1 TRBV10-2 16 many TGCGCCAGCAGTGAGAGCCGGGGAGGCTCCTACAATGAGCAGTTCTTC CASSESRGGSYNEQFF
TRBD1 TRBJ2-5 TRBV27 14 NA TGTGCCAGCGGGGACAGGGGATCCCAAGAGACCCAGTACTTC CASGDRGSQETQYF
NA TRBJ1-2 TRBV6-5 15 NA TGTGCCAGCAGTTCTTACAGGGATCCTCGGGGTGGCTACACCTTC CASSSYRDPRGGYTF
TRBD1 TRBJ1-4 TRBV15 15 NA TGTGCCACCAGCTCTAGACAGGGGGTTAGCGAAAAACTGTTTTTT CATSSRQGVSEKLFF
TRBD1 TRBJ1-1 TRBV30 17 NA TGTGCCTGGAGTAGGGAGGTCTGGGTCGAGGGGGCAACTGAAGCTTTCTTT CAWSREVWVEGATEAFF